A selection of T cell receptor beta chains follows, all from one sample in a study of cytomegalovirus exposure and HLA in healthy donors. Sequenced by immunoSEQ multiplex PCR; TCRdb stores in-frame clones only, minus some. The sample contains about 160,000 clones, roughly 80% of which appear only once. The sequencing sample was made of PBMCs. Source of these receptors: a woman in her thirties in good health and CMV-seronegative. CDR3s include the opening cysteine and the closing phenylalanine or tryptophan. The D gene is left open where the match is weak. The listing skips clone size in some rows; elsewhere it reads once, few, many or a size class.

J gene,clone size,D gene,V gene,CDR3 DNA,CDR3 protein
TRBJ2-5,-,TRBD2,TRBV7-6,TGTGCCAGCAGCTTAAGTGGCGGGGGGGCCGGGGAGACCCAGTACTTC,CASSLSGGGAGETQYF
TRBJ2-1,-,-,TRBV6-4,TGTGCCAGCAGTGACCGGGACAACAATGAGCAGTTCTTC,CASSDRDNNEQFF
TRBJ1-1,few,TRBD1,TRBV15,TGTGCCACCAGCATAGGACAGGGGAGGACTGAAGCTTTCTTT,CATSIGQGRTEAFF
TRBJ1-5,-,-,TRBV6-6,TGTGCCAGCAGTTATCAGGGGTCGAGCAATCAGCCCCAGCATTTT,CASSYQGSSNQPQHF
TRBJ2-7,-,-,TRBV18,TGTGCCAGCTCACCAACTAGCTTCGGCGAGCAGTACTTC,CASSPTSFGEQYF
TRBJ2-1,few,TRBD1,TRBV5-4,TGTGCCAGCTCAACAGGGGGCGGTTACAATGAGCAGTTCTTC,CASSTGGGYNEQFF
TRBJ2-7,few,-,TRBV9,TGTGCCAGCAGCGTAGCTAGCGGAGGGGGAGCCTACGAGCAGTACTTC,CASSVASGGGAYEQYF
TRBJ2-7,-,TRBD1,TRBV19,TGTGCCAGTAGTCGAAGCCACCGGGACAGAGTCTACGAGCAGTACTTC,CASSRSHRDRVYEQYF
TRBJ2-7,-,-,TRBV19,TGTGCCAGTACCTTATCGCCTTTTAGCTCCTACGAGCAGTACTTC,CASTLSPFSSYEQYF
TRBJ2-7,-,-,TRBV28,TGTGCCAGCAGTCCCAGTGGGGGGGCGAAGACCTACGAGCAGTACTTC,CASSPSGGAKTYEQYF
TRBJ1-6,-,-,TRBV9,TGTGCCAGTACCCCGGGTACTAATTCACCCCTCCACTTT,CASTPGTNSPLHF
TRBJ1-4,few,TRBD1,TRBV7-2,TGTGCCAGCAGCGCCCGCCGCAGGGGGCGGGAAGAAAAACTGTTTTTT,CASSARRRGREEKLFF
TRBJ1-4,once,-,TRBV7-9,TGTGCCAGCAGCTTTAAGGGAGCTAATGAAAAACTGTTTTTT,CASSFKGANEKLFF
TRBJ2-5,-,TRBD1,TRBV5-4,TGTGCCAGCAGCTCCGGGACAGTCCAAGAGACCCAGTACTTC,CASSSGTVQETQYF
TRBJ2-3,-,TRBD1,TRBV6-5,TGTGCCAGCAGGGAACAGGGGGCTAGCACAGATACGCAGTATTTT,CASREQGASTDTQYF
TRBJ2-3,-,-,TRBV30,TGTGCCTGGAGTGCAGCAGATACGCAGTATTTT,CAWSAADTQYF
TRBJ2-1,-,-,TRBV2,TGTGCCAGCAATCGAGTTGCGGTCTCCTCCTACAATGAGCAGTTCTTC,CASNRVAVSSYNEQFF
TRBJ2-6,many,TRBD1,TRBV9,TGTGCCAGCAGCCCGCGGACAGGGGCCGACTCTGGGGCCAACGTCCTGACTTTC,CASSPRTGADSGANVLTF
TRBJ2-2,-,TRBD1,TRBV5-1,TGCGCCAGCAGCTTGACGGGCAGGGGGACCGGGGAGCTGTTTTTT,CASSLTGRGTGELFF
TRBJ2-3,-,TRBD2,TRBV9,TGTGCCAGCAGCCGCATGATAGCGGGGGGGTACACAGATACGCAGTATTTT,CASSRMIAGGYTDTQYF
TRBJ1-2,-,-,TRBV6-5,TGTGCCAGCAGCTCACCTGGCTCAGTTCATGGCTACACCTTC,CASSSPGSVHGYTF
TRBJ2-5,once,TRBD2,TRBV13,TGTGCCAGCAGTTCAGGACTAGCGGGGTGGGGTGAGACCCAGTACTTC,CASSSGLAGWGETQYF
TRBJ2-5,-,TRBD1,TRBV5-1,TGCGCCAGCAGTTCGGACAGGCCCGCGGAGGAGACCCAGTACTTC,CASSSDRPAEETQYF
TRBJ2-7,-,-,TRBV29-1,TGCAGCGTTGAAGATCCAAAGTTCGGGGACGAGCAGTACTTC,CSVEDPKFGDEQYF
TRBJ2-5,-,TRBD2,TRBV4-2,TGTGCCAGCAGCCAAGATCCGGAACGGGGGGGCCAGAGAGAGACCCAGTACTTC,CASSQDPERGGQRETQYF
TRBJ1-5,-,-,TRBV4-2,TGTGCCAGCAGCCCCTCCCACTCGAGCAATCAGCCCCAGCATTTT,CASSPSHSSNQPQHF
TRBJ1-3,-,-,TRBV6-6,TGTGCCAGCAGTTACCCACTCCAGGGCCCTCCAGACACCATATATTTT,CASSYPLQGPPDTIYF
TRBJ1-4,-,-,TRBV5-4,TGTGCCAGCAGCGCCGATAGTGCAACTAATGAAAAACTGTTTTTT,CASSADSATNEKLFF
TRBJ2-1,-,-,TRBV27,TGTGCCAGCAGTTTCAGAGGGAACAATGAGCAGTTCTTC,CASSFRGNNEQFF
TRBJ2-7,-,TRBD2,TRBV6-1,TGTGCCAGCACCTTCGGACTAGCGGGGAGTGAGCAGTACTTC,CASTFGLAGSEQYF
TRBJ2-3,-,-,TRBV29-1,TGCAGCGTTGGGCAGTGGCCGGGAGATACGCAGTATTTT,CSVGQWPGDTQYF
TRBJ1-1,-,TRBD1,TRBV9,TGTGCCAGCAGCCGGACAGGGGCCACTGAAGCTTTCTTT,CASSRTGATEAFF
TRBJ1-2,-,-,TRBV27,TGTGCCAGCAGTTTTGGGCAGGGTTCCTATGGCTACACCTTC,CASSFGQGSYGYTF